These 8 T cell receptor beta chains share one sample of origin, sequenced in a study of long-term antiretroviral therapy in people with HIV. Version v3.0 of the immunoSEQ assay ran at survey level. The protocol was immunoSEQ multiplex PCR, while the TCRdb copy is restricted to in-frame clones and leaves out a portion. The table includes over 7,500 clones, more than 65% detected once. This sample comprised unsorted PBMCs, obtained 0.1 years after starting antiretroviral therapy. The receptors stem from a man aged 35 to 55 with HIV.

The V gene is TRBV12-5, the J gene TRBJ1-2, with TRBD1 identical over 7 bases. The trim removed 7 bases at V and 4 bases at J, leaving 6 bases unmatched. CDR1 and CDR2 (germline): LGHNT, FRNRAP. The CDR3 is 13 amino acids. In DNA, the CDR3 is TGTGCTAGTGCTCAAGACAGGGTCTATGGCTACACCTTC. Amino acids: CASAQDRVYGYTF.

This clone was detected once. The chain employs TRBV19 and TRBJ2-1, with 11 bases identical to TRBD2. The germline V gene has CDR1 LNHDA and CDR2 SQIVND (reference sequence). J lost 0 bases, V lost 3 bases, and 4 bases had no gene match. The CDR3 totals 17 residues. The CDR3 DNA follows: TGTGCCAGTAGTATCAATCTAGCGGGGGGCTCCTACAATGAGCAGTTCTTC. This translates into CASSINLAGGSYNEQFF.

The V and J genes are TRBV7-9 and TRBJ2-5, with 7 bases matching TRBD2. With V trimmed by 5 bases and J by 2 bases, 8 bases remained unmatched. The CDR3 has 15 residues. CDR1 and CDR2 from the germline V gene are SEHNR and FQNEAQ (reference sequence). The CDR3 bases are TGTGCCAGCAGCCTACAGACTAGCAGACAAGAGACCCAGTACTTC. Protein sequence: CASSLQTSRQETQYF.

This clone was picked up a small number of times. The chain employs TRBV6-5 and TRBJ2-7; D gene ambiguous. Germline assignment: CDR1 MNHEY and CDR2 SVGAGI. This CDR3 spans 14 amino acids. The V end lost 0 bases, the J end lost 2 bases, and 8 bases lay between the germline ends. The CDR3 loop is CASSYSTNPYEQYF. For the CDR3, the DNA is TGTGCCAGCAGTTACTCTACGAACCCCTACGAGCAGTACTTC.

The chain employs TRBV19 and TRBJ1-1; D is unclear. The V end was cut by 6 bases, the J end by 1 base, with 9 bases between. CDR1 and CDR2 (germline): LNHDA, SQIVND (reference sequence). The CDR3 contains 13 residues. Here the CDR3 DNA reads TGTGCCAGTAGCAACGCGGCGAACACTGAAGCTTTCTTT. Protein sequence: CASSNAANTEAFF.

The chain combines TRBV6-5 with TRBJ2-7; D assignment may be TRBD1 or TRBD2 (5 bases each). The CDR3 is 15 residues long. V lost 5 bases to trimming and J lost 4 bases, with 18 bases between them. Germline values: CDR1 MNHEY, CDR2 SVGAGI. The CDR3, as DNA: TGTGCCAGCAGTGCCGCGCCGGGACCCTCGTACGAGCAGTACTTC. Encoded protein: CASSAAPGPSYEQYF.

The chain couples TRBV12-5 to TRBJ2-3; 12 bases agree with TRBD2. Germline lookup yields CDR1 LGHNT and CDR2 FRNRAP. J lost 5 bases, V lost 6 bases, and 12 bases had no gene match. The CDR3 totals 17 residues. The CDR3 loop reads CASGPPLAGGPGDTQYF. The DNA of the CDR3 is TGTGCTAGTGGGCCTCCTCTAGCGGGGGGGCCGGGAGATACGCAGTATTTT. The full variable domain, in which reference TRBV12-5 and TRBJ2-3 provide the parts outside the CDR3, is DARVTQTPRHKVTEMGQEVTMRCQPILGHNTVFWYRQTMMQGLELLAYFRNRAPLDDSGMPKDRFSAEMPDATLATLKIQPSEPRDSAVYFCASGPPLAGGPGDTQYFGPGTRLTVL.

The rearrangement links TRBV6-1 to TRBJ2-1; a possible D gene is TRBD2 (6 bases). The CDR3 has 12 residues. Trimming cost V 2 bases and J 9 bases, with 8 bases left between them. Germline V gene data show CDR1 as MNHNS and CDR2 as SASEGT. The CDR3 bases are TGTGCCAGCAGTGAATGGCGGGGTGAGCAGTTCTTC. It specifies CASSEWRGEQFF.